Listed here are 14 T cell receptor beta chains from one sample, sequenced in a study of cytomegalovirus exposure and HLA in healthy donors. 60 Vbeta and 13 Jbeta primers were used in PCR. Sequencing was performed with immunoSEQ multiplex PCR; in TCRdb, only in-frame clones are kept and a portion is missing. The profile shows 100,000 to 150,000 clones, roughly a tenth of them singletons. The sequencing input was PBMCs. All receptors derive from a woman in her late teens or twenties in good health and CMV-seropositive.

This clone was observed a few times. This chain links TRBV6-6 with TRBJ1-2; 7 bases are a match to TRBD1. V lost 8 bases to trimming and J lost 1 base; unmatched junction nucleotides: 7. The CDR3 spans 14 residues. Per germline, CDR1 MNHNY and CDR2 SVGAGI (reference sequence). The CDR3 region is CASDRDTFNYGYTF. CDR3 bases: TGTGCCAGCGACAGGGACACCTTTAACTATGGCTACACCTTC.

A few counts support this clone. The rearrangement joins TRBV5-4 to TRBJ2-7; 9 bases map to TRBD2. The CDR3 extends over 15 amino acids. Trimming took 3 bases from V and 6 from J; bases not matched to a gene: 10. Per the germline V gene, CDR1 is SGHNT and CDR2 is YYREEE (reference sequence). Written as DNA, the CDR3 is TGTGCCAGCAGCTCGGGGGTAGCGGGAGTGGGCGAGCAGTACTTC. It yields the protein CASSSGVAGVGEQYF. Based on the CDR3 plus reference TRBV5-4 and TRBJ2-7, the full variable domain is ETGVTQSPTHLIKTRGQQVTLRCSSQSGHNTVSWYQQALGQGPQFIFQYYREEENGRGNFPPRFSGLQFPNYSSELNVNALELDDSALYLCASSSGVAGVGEQYFGPGTRLTVT.

The table lists this clone with many counts. The genes are TRBV5-1 and TRBJ1-2, with 12 bases lining up with TRBD1. Germline CDR1 reads SGHRS; CDR2 reads YFSETQ. Unmatched junction bases numbered 10, after V lost 8 bases and J lost 8 bases. The CDR3 is made up of 14 amino acids. In DNA form, the CDR3 reads TGCGCCAGTCAATCGGGACAGGGGGCGCGAGGCTACACCTTC. It translates to CASQSGQGARGYTF.

Notes on this clone: Germline is not matched at one junction end, which may reflect a read error. The chain is built from TRBV5-4 and TRBJ2-1; D gene ambiguous. From germline, CDR1 is SGHNT and CDR2 YYREEE (reference sequence). The CDR3 extends over 12 amino acids. The CDR3 is CANSLSGQEQFF. CDR3 sequence (DNA): TGTGCCAACAGCTTATCGGGTCAGGAGCAGTTCTTC.

This clone was detected a few times. The V call is TRBV29-1, the J call TRBJ1-1; no firm D call. CDR3 length: 10 residues. Germline CDR1 reads SQVTM; CDR2 reads ANQGSEA. Trimming left V 7 bases short and J 8 bases short, with 11 bases between. The CDR3 DNA reads as TGCAGCGCTCTTGAGGTCGAAGCTTTCTTT. It translates to CSALEVEAFF.

This clone has more than one count but fewer than ten. The rearrangement links TRBV7-9 to TRBJ1-5; D is possibly TRBD1 (5 bases). The germline gives CDR1 SEHNR, CDR2 FQNEAQ (reference sequence). The CDR3 length is 14 residues. V was shortened by 5 bases and J by 9 bases, with 17 bases between the two germline ends. The CDR3 loop reads CASSLDSSNRPQHF. Written as DNA, the CDR3 is TGTGCCAGCAGCCTCGACAGTTCTAACCGGCCCCAGCATTTT.

CDR3: CASSLKVGESNQPQHF. CDR3 coding DNA: TGTGCCAGCAGTTTAAAGGTCGGGGAAAGCAATCAGCCCCAGCATTTT. The chain recombines TRBV28 with TRBJ1-5; D is ambiguous. V was shortened by 2 bases and J by 1 base, with 12 bases between the two germline ends. This CDR3 region has 16 residues. Germline CDR1 reads MDHEN; CDR2 reads SYDVKM.

The chain has TRBV19 and TRBJ1-1; tentative D call: TRBD1 (5 bases). The CDR3 has 13 residues. Germline V gene data show CDR1 as LNHDA and CDR2 as SQIVND (reference sequence). Trimming pared 9 bases from V and 7 bases from J, leaving 18 bases between. The CDR3 DNA reads as TGTGCCAGCTCGGAAGGGGATGGAAATGAAGCTTTCTTT. It translates to CASSEGDGNEAFF.

This chain joins TRBV30 and TRBJ2-4; D might be TRBD2 (5 bases). Germline V gene sequence: CDR1 GTSNPN, CDR2 SVGIG (reference sequence). Between the trimmed V and J ends, which lost 1 base and 12 bases, there was a span of 10 bases. CDR3 length: 11 residues. DNA for the CDR3: TGTGCCTGGAGTGAAGGCGGGCGTCAGTACTTC. Translation gives CAWSEGGRQYF.

Note on this clone: At one end, the junction sequence differs from germline, possibly due to a read error. The chain uses TRBV25-1 and TRBJ2-7, with a weak D call TRBD1 (5 bases). The CDR3 length is 14 residues. Looked up from germline, CDR1 is MGHDK and CDR2 is SYGVNS. The CDR3 coding sequence is TGTGCCAGCAGTGAAATAGGGGTCGCCTACGGGCAGTACTTC. Protein sequence: CASSEIGVAYGQYF.

This clone appeared a few times. The chain uses TRBV29-1 and TRBJ1-2; 8 nucleotides agree with TRBD1. This CDR3 is 12 amino acids long. Germline V lookup: CDR1 SQVTM, CDR2 ANQGSEA. After removal of 4 bases from V and 4 bases from J, the junction contained 2 bases not matched to a gene. The CDR3 protein is CSVGTGSYGYTF. DNA of the CDR3: TGCAGCGTTGGGACAGGGTCCTATGGCTACACCTTC.

The rearrangement joins TRBV4-2 to TRBJ2-2, with 10 bases aligning to TRBD2. The length of the CDR3 is 18 residues. V lost 0 bases to trimming and J lost 6 bases; unmatched junction nucleotides: 10. Germline CDR1 reads LGHNA; CDR2 reads YNFKEQ. CDR3 sequence: CASSQDLMGLAGAGELFF. In nucleotides, the CDR3 is TGTGCCAGCAGCCAAGATCTAATGGGCCTAGCGGGAGCCGGGGAGCTGTTTTTT.

There are a few counts of this clone. At one end the junction does not follow the germline gene, possibly because of a read error. The chain recombines TRBV5-1 with TRBJ2-7; possibly TRBD2 for D (6 bases). Germline loops: CDR1 SGHRS, CDR2 YFSETQ. The CDR3 loop spans 17 amino acids. In DNA, the CDR3 is TGCGCCAGCACCCTATATGGTGGGGAGGTGGGCTCCCACGAGCAGTACTTC. Translation: CASTLYGGEVGSHEQYF.

This chain links TRBV7-9 with TRBJ1-3, with D uncertain. V gave up 7 bases and J gave up 0 bases, with 10 bases separating them. The germline CDR1 and CDR2 sequences are SEHNR and FQNEAQ (reference sequence). There are 14 residues in the CDR3. This chain's CDR3 is CASNARDSGNTIYF. The CDR3 DNA reads as TGTGCCAGCAACGCCCGGGACTCTGGAAACACCATATATTTT.